The T cell receptor beta chain under discussion was sequenced for a study of cytomegalovirus exposure and HLA in healthy donors. 60 Vbeta and 13 Jbeta primers were used in PCR. Authors' analysis steps: Later reanalysis found 75 million to 100 million unique TCR beta chains, roughly 9.9 million of them shared. Clones were read by immunoSEQ multiplex PCR, and TCRdb kept only the in-frame ones, dropping some. That table furnishes V, J and clone size, whereas the DNA furnished D and trimming. Of about 140,000 clones detected, 75% to 85% appear once; the ten largest clones hold roughly 0.99%. Concerning this clone: Its antigen is still unknown.

Study findings and constraints: The authors later found TCR association rates varying by HLA locus, with DRB1 most and HLA-C fewest. Common viral pathogens (according to a later analysis) appeared linked to several of the most significant clusters. In vitro, a few CMV-associated chains proved specific for CMV antigens.

Trimming took 5 bases from V and 3 from J; bases not matched to a gene: 1. CDR3 size: 13 residues. Germline assignment: CDR1 SGHAT and CDR2 FQNNGV. Material for sequencing was PBMCs. The rearrangement joins TRBV11-2 to TRBJ2-7; 10 nucleotides line up with TRBD1. This clonotype originated in a male donor in good health and CMV-seronegative. As DNA, the CDR3 is TGTGCCAGCAGCGGACAGGGGGACTACGAGCAGTACTTC. It yields the protein CASSGQGDYEQYF.